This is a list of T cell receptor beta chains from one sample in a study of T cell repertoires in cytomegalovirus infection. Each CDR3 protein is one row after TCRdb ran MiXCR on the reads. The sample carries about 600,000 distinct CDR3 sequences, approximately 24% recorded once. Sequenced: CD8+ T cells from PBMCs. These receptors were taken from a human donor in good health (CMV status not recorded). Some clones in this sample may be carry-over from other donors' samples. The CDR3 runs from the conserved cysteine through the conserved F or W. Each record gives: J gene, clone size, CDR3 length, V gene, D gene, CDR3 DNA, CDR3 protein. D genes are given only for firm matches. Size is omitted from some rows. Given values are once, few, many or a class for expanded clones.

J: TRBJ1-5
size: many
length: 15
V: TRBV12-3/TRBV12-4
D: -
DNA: TGTGCCAGCAGTTTGGAACAGGGAACGAATCAGCCCCAGCATTTT
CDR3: CASSLEQGTNQPQHF

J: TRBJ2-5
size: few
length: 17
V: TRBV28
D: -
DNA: TGTGCCAGCAGTTCCCAGATGGGACCGATTTCCCAAGAGACCCAGTACTTC
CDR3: CASSSQMGPISQETQYF

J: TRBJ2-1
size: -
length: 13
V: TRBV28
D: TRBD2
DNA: TGTGCCAGCAATGTAGCGGGGGGAAATGAGCAGTTCTTC
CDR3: CASNVAGGNEQFF

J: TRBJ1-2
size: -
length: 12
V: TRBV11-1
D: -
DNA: TGTGCCAGCAGCTTCGGGGCATCTGGCTACACCTTC
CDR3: CASSFGASGYTF

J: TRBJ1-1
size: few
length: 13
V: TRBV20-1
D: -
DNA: TGCAGTGCTCTTAGGGGGGGGAACACTGAAGCTTTCTTT
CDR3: CSALRGGNTEAFF

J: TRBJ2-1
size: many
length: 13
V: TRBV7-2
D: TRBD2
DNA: TGTGCCAGCAGCCGTAGCGGGGGGCCCCCCACCTTCTTC
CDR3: CASSRSGGPPTFF

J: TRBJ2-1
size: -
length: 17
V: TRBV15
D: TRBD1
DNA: TGTGCCACCAGCAGATCCCCCGCGACAGGTACCAGGGGGGAGCAGTTCTTC
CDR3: CATSRSPATGTRGEQFF

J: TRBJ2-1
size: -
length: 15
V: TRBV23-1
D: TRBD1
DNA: TGCGCCAGCAGTCGACCGGGACAGGGGGACAATGAGCAGTTCTTC
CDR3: CASSRPGQGDNEQFF

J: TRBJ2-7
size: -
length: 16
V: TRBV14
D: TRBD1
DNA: TGTGCCAGCAGCTTATACCACCGAGACAGGGGTTACGAGCAGTACTTC
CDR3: CASSLYHRDRGYEQYF

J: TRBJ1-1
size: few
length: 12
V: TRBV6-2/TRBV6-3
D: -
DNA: TGTGCCAGCAGTTATGTTCAGGGTGAAGCTTTCTTT
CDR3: CASSYVQGEAFF

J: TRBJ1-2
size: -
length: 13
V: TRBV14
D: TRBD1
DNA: TGTGCCAGCAGCCCAGGGGGATTCTATGGCTACACCTTC
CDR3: CASSPGGFYGYTF

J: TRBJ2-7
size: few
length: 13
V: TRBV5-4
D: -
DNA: TGTGCCAGCAGCCCTGGGGTAATCTACGAGCAGTACTTC
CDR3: CASSPGVIYEQYF

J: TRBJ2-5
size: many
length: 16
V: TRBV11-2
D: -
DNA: TGTGCCAGCAGCTTAACTCCGGGGGCCGTACAAGAGACCCAGTACTTC
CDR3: CASSLTPGAVQETQYF

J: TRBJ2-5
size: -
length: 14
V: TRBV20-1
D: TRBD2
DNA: TGCAGTGCTGCCGGGACTAGCGGGGAGGAGACCCAGTACTTC
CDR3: CSAAGTSGEETQYF

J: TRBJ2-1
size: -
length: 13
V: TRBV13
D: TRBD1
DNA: TGTGCCAGCAGCGGGGGCCCGACAGGGGAGCAGTTCTTC
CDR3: CASSGGPTGEQFF

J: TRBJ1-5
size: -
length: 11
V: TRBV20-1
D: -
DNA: TGCAGTGCTAGGGGGGATCAGCCCCAGCATTTT
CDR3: CSARGDQPQHF

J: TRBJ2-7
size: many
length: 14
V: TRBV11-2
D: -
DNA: TGTGCCAGCAGCTTAGCGCACAGCTCCTACGAGCAGTACTTC
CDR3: CASSLAHSSYEQYF

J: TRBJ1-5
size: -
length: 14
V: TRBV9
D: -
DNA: TGTGCCAGCAGCCAGGGACTGATCAATCAGCCCCAGCATTTT
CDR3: CASSQGLINQPQHF

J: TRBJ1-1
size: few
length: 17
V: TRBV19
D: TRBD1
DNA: TGTGCCAGTAGTATTGATCAGAAGGGGGCAGGGGACACTGAAGCTTTCTTT
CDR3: CASSIDQKGAGDTEAFF

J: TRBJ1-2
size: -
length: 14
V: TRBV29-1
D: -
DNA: TGCAGCTCCCTTCGGACTTCCGAGGTGGACGGCTACACCTTC
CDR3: CSSLRTSEVDGYTF

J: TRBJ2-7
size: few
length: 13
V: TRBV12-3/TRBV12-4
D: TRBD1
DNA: TGTGCCAGCAGTGCGACAGGGTTACACGAGCAGTACTTC
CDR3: CASSATGLHEQYF

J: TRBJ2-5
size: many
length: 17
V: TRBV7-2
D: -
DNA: TGTGCCAGCAGCCCGCCGTATAAGGGGGGGCCCAGGGAGACCCAGTACTTC
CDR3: CASSPPYKGGPRETQYF

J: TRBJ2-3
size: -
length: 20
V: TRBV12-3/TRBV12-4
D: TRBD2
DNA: TGTGCCAGCAGTTTCCGTCCGACTAGCGGGGGGGTCCTTAGCACAGATACGCAGTATTTT
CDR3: CASSFRPTSGGVLSTDTQYF

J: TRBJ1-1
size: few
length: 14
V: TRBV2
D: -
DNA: TGTGCCAGCAGTGAACTCCCGGGGAGCACTGAAGCTTTCTTT
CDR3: CASSELPGSTEAFF

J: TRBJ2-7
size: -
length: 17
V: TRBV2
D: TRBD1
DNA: TGTGCCAGCAGTTGGGACCAGAGACAGGGGAAACGCTACGAGCAGTACTTC
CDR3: CASSWDQRQGKRYEQYF

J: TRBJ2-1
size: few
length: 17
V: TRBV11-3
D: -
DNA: TGTGCCAGCAGCTTAGTGGGTGGGAGGGGGGTCTACAATGAGCAGTTCTTC
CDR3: CASSLVGGRGVYNEQFF

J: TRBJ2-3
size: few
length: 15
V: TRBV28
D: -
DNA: TGTGCCAGCAGTTTAGAGGTCCAGGCAGCAGATACGCAGTATTTT
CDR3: CASSLEVQAADTQYF

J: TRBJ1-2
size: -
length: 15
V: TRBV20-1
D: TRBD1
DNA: TGCAGTGCTAGCACCCCAGGGGGGACTTCCTATGGCTACACCTTC
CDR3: CSASTPGGTSYGYTF

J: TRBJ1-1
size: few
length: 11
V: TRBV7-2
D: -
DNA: TGTGCCAGCGTCTGGGACGTACGGGCTTTCTTT
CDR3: CASVWDVRAFF

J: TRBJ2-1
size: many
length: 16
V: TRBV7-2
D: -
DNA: TGTGCCAGCAGCTTAGGGACCTCCTGGTCTGGCAATGAGCAGTTCTTC
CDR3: CASSLGTSWSGNEQFF

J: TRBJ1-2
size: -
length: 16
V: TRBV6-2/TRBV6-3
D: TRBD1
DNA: TGTGCCAGCAGTTACTCCTCCGGGACAGGGGACTATGGCTACACCTTC
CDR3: CASSYSSGTGDYGYTF

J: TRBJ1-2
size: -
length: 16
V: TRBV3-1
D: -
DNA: TGTGCCAGCAGCCAAGGGGAGTCCGAAGCTAACTATGGCTACACCTTC
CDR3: CASSQGESEANYGYTF

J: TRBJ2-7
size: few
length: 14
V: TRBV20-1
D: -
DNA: TGCAGTGCTACGGGACCGATGAGCTCCTACGAGCAGTACTTC
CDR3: CSATGPMSSYEQYF

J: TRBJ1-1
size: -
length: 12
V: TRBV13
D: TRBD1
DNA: TGTGCCAGCAGCCCATCGACAGGGAAGGCTTTCTTT
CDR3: CASSPSTGKAFF

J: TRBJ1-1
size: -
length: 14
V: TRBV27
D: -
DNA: TGTGCCAGCAGTTTGAGGGGGGGAATCACTGAAGTTTTCTTT
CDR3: CASSLRGGITEVFF

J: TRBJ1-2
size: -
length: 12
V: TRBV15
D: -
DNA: TGTGCCACCTCGCGGAGGGGACGTGGCTACACCTTC
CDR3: CATSRRGRGYTF

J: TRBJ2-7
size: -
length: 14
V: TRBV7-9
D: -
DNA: TGTGCCAGCAGCCATAGGCAAGCCGCCTACGAGCAGTACTTC
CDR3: CASSHRQAAYEQYF

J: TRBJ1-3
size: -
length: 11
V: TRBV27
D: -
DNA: TGTGCCAGCAGCCATTTAAACACCATATATTTT
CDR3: CASSHLNTIYF

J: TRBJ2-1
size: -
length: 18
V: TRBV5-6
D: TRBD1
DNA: TGTGCCAGCAGCGACCCCGGGACAGGGCCCCTCTCCTACAATGAGCAGTTCTTC
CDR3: CASSDPGTGPLSYNEQFF

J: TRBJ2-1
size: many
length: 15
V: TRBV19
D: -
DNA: TGTGCCAGTAGTATAGATAGAAGGGCCCGGAATGAGCAGTTCTTC
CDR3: CASSIDRRARNEQFF

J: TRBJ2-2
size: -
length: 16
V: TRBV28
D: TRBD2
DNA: TGTGCCAGCATTCCGATAGCGGGGGTAAACACCGGGGAGCTGTTTTTT
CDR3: CASIPIAGVNTGELFF

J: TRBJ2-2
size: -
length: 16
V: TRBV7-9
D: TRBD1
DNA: TGTGCCAGCAGCGGACAGGGAGCCGCGAACACCGGGGAGCTGTTTTTT
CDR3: CASSGQGAANTGELFF

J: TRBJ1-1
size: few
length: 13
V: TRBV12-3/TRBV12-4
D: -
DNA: TGTGCCAGCAGTTTGGACGGCAGACGGGAAGCTTTCTTT
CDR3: CASSLDGRREAFF

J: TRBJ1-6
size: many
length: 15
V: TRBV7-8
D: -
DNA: TGTGCCAGCAGCATAGGAACAGGGTACGGTCCACCCCTCCACTTT
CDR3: CASSIGTGYGPPLHF

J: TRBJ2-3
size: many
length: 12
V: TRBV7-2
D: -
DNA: TGTGCCAGCAGCTCACGTTTAAATACGCAGTATTTT
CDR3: CASSSRLNTQYF

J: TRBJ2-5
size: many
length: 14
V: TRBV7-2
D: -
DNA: TGTGCCAGCAGTCTTTTTGGGGGGCATGAGACCCAGTACTTC
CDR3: CASSLFGGHETQYF

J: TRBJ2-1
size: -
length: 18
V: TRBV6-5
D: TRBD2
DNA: TGTGCCAGCAGTTACGGGCTAGCGGAGGGGATCCCCTACAATGAGCAGTTCTTC
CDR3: CASSYGLAEGIPYNEQFF

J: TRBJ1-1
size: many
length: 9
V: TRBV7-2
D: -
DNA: TGTGCCACCCAGGGTGAAGCTTTCTTT
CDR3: CATQGEAFF

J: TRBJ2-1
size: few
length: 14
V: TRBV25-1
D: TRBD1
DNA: TGTGCCAGCAGTGAATATCACAGGGGGAATGAGCAGTTCTTC
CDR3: CASSEYHRGNEQFF